This passage covers 26 T cell receptor beta chains from one sample sequenced in a study of blood T cell repertoires in COVID-19. Sequencing was performed with immunoSEQ multiplex PCR; in TCRdb, only in-frame clones are kept and a portion is missing. Among approximately 80,000 clones listed, about 76% were seen once. The sequencing sample was made of peripheral blood. The receptors here all came from a man older than 75 with acute or convalescent COVID-19.

The V and J genes are TRBV5-1 and TRBJ2-7; 11 bases agree with TRBD2. V lost 5 bases, J lost 3 bases, and 7 bases stayed unmatched. The CDR3 runs 15 residues. The germline V gene has CDR1 SGHRS and CDR2 YFSETQ. This chain's CDR3 is CASRYGTSGNYEQYF. In nucleotides, the CDR3 is TGCGCCAGCAGATACGGGACTAGCGGTAACTACGAGCAGTACTTC. Full variable domain (remainder filled in from reference TRBV5-1 and TRBJ2-7): KAGVTQTPRYLIKTRGQQVTLSCSPISGHRSVSWYQQTPGQGLQFLFEYFSETQRNKGNFPGRFSGRQFSNSRSEMNVSTLELGDSALYLCASRYGTSGNYEQYFGPGTRLTVT.

The CDR3 nucleotides read TGTGCCAGCAGAACAGGTTACAATGAGCAGTTCTTC. Protein: CASRTGYNEQFF. This rearrangement joins TRBV19 to TRBJ2-1, with D possibly matching TRBD1 (5 bases). There are 12 residues in the CDR3. Trimming removed 9 bases from V and 4 bases from J, with 10 bases in between. Germline V lookup: CDR1 LNHDA, CDR2 SQIVND (reference sequence).

The gene calls are TRBV5-1 and TRBJ2-2, with 8 bases lining up with TRBD1. The J segment lost 4 bases and the V segment lost 3 bases, leaving 8 bases of the junction unmatched. Germline CDR1 and CDR2: SGHRS and YFSETQ. The CDR3 has 16 residues. CDR3: CASSSPGGSGTGELFF. The CDR3 nucleotides read TGCGCCAGCAGCTCTCCAGGGGGCTCGGGCACCGGGGAGCTGTTTTTT. The variable domain in full, completed from reference TRBV5-1 and TRBJ2-2, reads KAGVTQTPRYLIKTRGQQVTLSCSPISGHRSVSWYQQTPGQGLQFLFEYFSETQRNKGNFPGRFSGRQFSNSRSEMNVSTLELGDSALYLCASSSPGGSGTGELFFGEGSRLTVL.

This rearrangement joins TRBV7-9 to TRBJ1-2; D possibly corresponds to TRBD1 (6 bases). The CDR3 sequence is 15 residues long. With 5 bases removed from V and 7 bases from J, the gap between germline ends came to 20 bases. In germline, CDR1 is SEHNR, CDR2 FQNEAQ (reference sequence). This CDR3 is CASSMSGGKAGGYTF. The CDR3 DNA is TGTGCCAGCAGCATGAGCGGGGGCAAGGCGGGTGGCTACACCTTC. Supplemented by reference TRBV7-9 and TRBJ1-2, the full variable domain reads DTGVSQNPRHKITKRGQNVTFRCDPISEHNRLYWYRQTLGQGPEFLTYFQNEAQLEKSRLLSDRFSAERPKGSFSTLEIQRTEQGDSAMYLCASSMSGGKAGGYTFGSGTRLTVV.

CDR3 region: CSQNWGDTQYF. DNA for the CDR3: TGCAGCCAAAATTGGGGCGATACGCAGTATTTT. The chain is built from TRBV20-1 and TRBJ2-3, with D possibly matching TRBD1 (5 bases). Looked up from germline, CDR1 is DFQATT and CDR2 is SNEGSKA (reference sequence). This CDR3 has 11 amino acids.

The rearrangement uses TRBV7-3 and TRBJ1-2; TRBD1 aligns across 8 bases. The CDR3 has 13 residues. CDR1 is SGHTA and CDR2 is FQGTGA in the germline V gene. Unmatched junction bases numbered 4, after V lost 6 bases and J lost 4 bases. CDR3 bases: TGTGCCAGCAGTCCAGGACAGGGCTATGGCTACACCTTC. Protein product: CASSPGQGYGYTF.

The CDR3 here is CATTGGGTSYNEQFF. The CDR3 bases are TGTGCCACCACAGGCGGGGGGACCTCCTACAATGAGCAGTTCTTC. V and J are TRBV10-3 and TRBJ2-1, with TRBD2 matching over 8 bases. Germline loops: CDR1 ENHRY, CDR2 SYGVKD. The V and J ends lost 10 bases and 0 bases, in that order; junction bases with no gene match: 8. This CDR3 comprises 15 residues.

The chain joins TRBV4-1 to TRBJ2-1, with 8 nucleotides matching TRBD2. There are 14 residues in the CDR3. V gave up 3 bases and J gave up 10 bases; unmatched junction bases: 8. Germline values: CDR1 MGHRA, CDR2 YSYEKL. The CDR3 region has the DNA TGCGCCAGCAGCCAGTCGGGAGGGGCCTGGGAGCAGTTCTTC. Its protein is CASSQSGGAWEQFF.

J is TRBJ2-4 and V is TRBV9; 9 bases fit TRBD1. The junction had 7 bases not matched to a gene; V was cut back by 4 bases and J by 5 bases. CDR1 SGDLS and CDR2 YYNGEE come from the germline V gene. CDR3 length equals 15 residues. This chain's CDR3 is CASSPHRGQENIQYF. Written as DNA, the CDR3 is TGTGCCAGCAGCCCACACAGGGGGCAGGAAAACATTCAGTACTTC.

This sequence joins TRBV7-8 and TRBJ1-2, with a weak D call TRBD1 (6 bases). This CDR3 comprises 15 residues. V was clipped by 5 bases and J by 7 bases, with 20 bases between them. The germline V gene has CDR1 SGHVS and CDR2 FQNEAQ. In DNA, the CDR3 is TGTGCCAGCAGCCCGGGTAACAGGGATCTCATTGGCTACACCTTC. Protein product: CASSPGNRDLIGYTF. Full variable domain (rest looked up from reference TRBV7-8 and TRBJ1-2): GAGVSQSPRYKVAKRGQDVALRCDPISGHVSLFWYQQALGQGPEFLTYFQNEAQLDKSGLPSDRFFAERPEGSVSTLKIQRTQQEDSAVYLCASSPGNRDLIGYTFGSGTRLTVV.

V and J are TRBV11-2 and TRBJ1-2; unclear D gene. CDR1 is SGHAT, CDR2 FQNNGV, per germline. The CDR3 sequence is 12 residues long. V was pared by 7 bases and J by 4 bases, with 10 bases between. CDR3 DNA sequence: TGTGCCAGCACGGGATACCCCTATGGCTACACCTTC. It translates to CASTGYPYGYTF.

The gene calls are TRBV5-1 and TRBJ2-3; no firm D call. Trimming took off 2 bases at V and 0 bases at J, with 4 bases between the two ends. CDR1 is SGHRS, CDR2 YFSETQ, per germline. This CDR3 region has 13 residues. The CDR3 sequence is CASSFYSTDTQYF. The DNA for the CDR3 is TGCGCCAGCAGCTTCTACAGCACAGATACGCAGTATTTT.

This rearrangement joins TRBV7-2 to TRBJ1-2, with a weak D call TRBD1 (6 bases). With 4 bases removed from V and 8 bases from J, the gap between germline ends came to 23 bases. This CDR3 contains 16 residues. Germline V lookup: CDR1 SGHTA, CDR2 FQGNSA. DNA of the CDR3: TGTGCCAGCAGCTCTTCCTACACAGGGTCTCGGAGCGGCTACACCTTC. This codes for CASSSSYTGSRSGYTF.

The chain uses TRBV27 and TRBJ1-1; TRBD1 might be the D (6 bases). CDR1 and CDR2 (germline): MNHEY, SMNVEV (reference sequence). The ends were cut back, 3 bases at V and 3 bases at J, with 11 bases in the middle. CDR3 length equals 14 residues. The CDR3 region has the DNA TGTGCCAGCAGTTTCAGGCAGGGGTACACTGAAGCTTTCTTT. It translates to CASSFRQGYTEAFF.

This chain links TRBV6-2 or TRBV6-3 with TRBJ2-3; 10 nucleotides match TRBD2. The length of the CDR3 is 17 residues. Germline V lookup: CDR1 MNHEY, CDR2 SVGEGT. J lost 4 bases, V lost 4 bases, and 11 bases had no gene match. The CDR3 loop is CASSSYPGTSVADTQYF. CDR3 bases: TGTGCCAGCAGTTCCTACCCCGGGACTAGCGTAGCAGATACGCAGTATTTT.

The gene calls are TRBV5-1 and TRBJ1-5; D gene uncertain. Trimming removed 3 bases at V and 3 bases at J, with 7 bases between. The CDR3 consists of 13 residues. Germline V gene data show CDR1 as SGHRS and CDR2 as YFSETQ. The CDR3 reads CASSSGVNQPQHF. CDR3 sequence (DNA): TGCGCCAGCAGCTCCGGGGTCAATCAGCCCCAGCATTTT.

V and J are TRBV7-9 and TRBJ2-2; D gene unclear. Germline CDR1 reads SEHNR; CDR2 reads FQNEAQ (reference sequence). V was clipped by 5 bases and J by 7 bases, with 11 bases between them. The CDR3 is 13 amino acids. The CDR3 DNA follows: TGTGCCAGCAGCCATTACGAGCTCGGGGAGCTGTTTTTT. It translates to CASSHYELGELFF.

This clone was seen a handful of times. V and J are TRBV29-1 and TRBJ1-2; 12 bases match TRBD1. V was pared by 3 bases and J by 8 bases, with 13 bases of the junction left unmatched. The CDR3 sequence is 16 residues long. From germline, CDR1 is SQVTM and CDR2 ANQGSEA. This CDR3 is CSVDGRGTGTGGGYTF. The CDR3 DNA reads TGCAGCGTTGATGGGCGTGGGACCGGGACAGGGGGCGGCTACACCTTC.

The V and J genes are TRBV19 and TRBJ2-1; the match to TRBD2 covers 7 bases. Trimming removed 6 bases from V and 4 bases from J; junction bases left unmatched: 9. This CDR3 region has 15 residues. Germline CDR1 and CDR2: LNHDA and SQIVND (reference sequence). CDR3 DNA sequence: TGTGCCAGTAGCCCGGGGCTAGCGGAGTACAATGAGCAGTTCTTC. Its protein is CASSPGLAEYNEQFF.

The V call is TRBV30, the J call TRBJ1-6; 8 positions match TRBD1. The CDR3 consists of 15 residues. V lost 0 bases and J lost 6; bases outside the gene matches: 4. Germline CDR1 reads GTSNPN; CDR2 reads SVGIG (reference sequence). CDR3 in amino acids: CAWSVWDRRNSPLHF. The CDR3 DNA sequence: TGTGCCTGGAGTGTGTGGGACAGGCGTAATTCACCCCTCCACTTT.

In this sample, this clone turned up a few times. The chain has TRBV18 and TRBJ1-1, with D tentatively TRBD1 (5 bases). Trimming left V 2 bases short and J 3 bases short, with 13 bases between. The CDR3 is 15 amino acids. Germline V gene data show CDR1 as KGHSH and CDR2 as LQKENI. The CDR3 is CASSPTRQPHTEAFF. The CDR3 DNA is TGTGCCAGCTCACCAACGCGACAGCCACACACTGAAGCTTTCTTT.

This clone was counted a few times. The V call is TRBV28, the J call TRBJ1-5, with D uncertain. Germline CDR1 reads MDHEN; CDR2 reads SYDVKM. The CDR3 loop spans 15 amino acids. V was pared by 7 bases and J by 0 bases, with 13 bases between. Written as DNA, the CDR3 is TGTGCCAGCACCACCGGGGAGATTAGCAATCAGCCCCAGCATTTT. Protein sequence: CASTTGEISNQPQHF.

The J gene is TRBJ2-1, the V gene TRBV7-3; D is undetermined. The V gene's germline CDR1 is SGHTA and CDR2 FQGTGA. V lost 5 bases, J lost 7 bases, and 9 bases lay in between. CDR3 length: 12 amino acids. The CDR3 is CASSRPGNEQFF. The CDR3 nucleotides are TGTGCCAGCAGCCGACCGGGTAATGAGCAGTTCTTC.

This chain uses TRBV2 with TRBJ2-1; no reliable D call. V was shortened by 5 bases and J by 0 bases, with 8 bases between the two germline ends. The CDR3 spans 14 residues. The germline V gene encodes CDR1 SNHLY and CDR2 FYNNEI. The CDR3 DNA reads TGTGCCAGCAGTCGGAGTTCCTCCTACAATGAGCAGTTCTTC. Translation: CASSRSSSYNEQFF.

The genes are TRBV5-6 and TRBJ2-7; 9 bases align to TRBD1. Losses at the gene ends were 4 bases for V and 3 bases for J; bases not matched to a gene: 11. This CDR3 is 16 amino acids long. CDR1 SGHDT and CDR2 YYEEEE come from the germline V gene. The CDR3 DNA reads TGTGCCAGCAGCCTAGGACCGGGACAGGGTCTCTACGAGCAGTACTTC. Its protein product is CASSLGPGQGLYEQYF.

The chain joins TRBV28 to TRBJ1-6; 8 bases align to TRBD1. V gave up 6 bases and J gave up 11 bases; unmatched junction bases: 6. CDR1 and CDR2 (germline): MDHEN, SYDVKM. The CDR3 consists of 13 residues. The CDR3 sequence: CASSRTGQTPLHF. The CDR3 DNA follows: TGTGCCAGCAGCCGGACAGGGCAAACACCCCTCCACTTT.